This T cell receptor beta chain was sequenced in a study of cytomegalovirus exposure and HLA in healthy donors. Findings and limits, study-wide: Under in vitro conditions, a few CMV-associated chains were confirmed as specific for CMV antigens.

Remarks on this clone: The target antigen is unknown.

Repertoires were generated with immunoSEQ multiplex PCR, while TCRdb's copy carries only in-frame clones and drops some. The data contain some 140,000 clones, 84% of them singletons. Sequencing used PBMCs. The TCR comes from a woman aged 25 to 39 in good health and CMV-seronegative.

The CDR3 reads CASSMTNSGYEKLFF. CDR3 DNA: TGCGCCAGCAGCATGACAAATTCCGGTTATGAAAAACTGTTTTTT. J is TRBJ1-4 and V is TRBV5-1; D remains unclear. Germline V CDR1 and CDR2: SGHRS, YFSETQ. The CDR3 sequence is 15 residues long. Trimming left V 4 bases short and J 6 bases short, with 16 bases between.